Below, 2 T cell receptor beta chains from the same sample are listed, as sequenced in a study of T cells in localized non-small cell lung cancer (dated by TCRdb to the early 2020s). Library prep was done by the immunoSEQ multiplex PCR assay. What TCRdb holds here is the immuneACCESS table cut down to in-frame rearrangements. Part of the clones is not present; checked against another copy, under half of the missing clones reflect an unresolved V gene, and the others are unexplained. Across this sample there are roughly 20,000 clones, with roughly four fifths seen only once. The ten largest clones take up about 4.7% of the sample. This specimen was peripheral blood, taken before any cancer treatment. These TCRs come from a man aged 35-75 years with stage I lung adenocarcinoma.

The CDR3, as DNA: TGTGCCAGCAGCTTAGGGAGTATGAACACTGAAGCTTTCTTT. Residues: CASSLGSMNTEAFF. The chain recombines TRBV7-3 with TRBJ1-1, with D hard to call. There are 14 residues in the CDR3. Trimming stripped 2 bases from V and 0 bases from J, with 7 bases between. Germline assignment: CDR1 SGHTA and CDR2 FQGTGA.

The chain recombines TRBV7-8 with TRBJ2-7; 7 bases are shared with TRBD1. CDR1 SGHVS and CDR2 FQNEAQ come from the germline V gene. The trim removed 5 bases at V and 6 bases at J, leaving 7 bases unmatched. The CDR3 has 13 residues. The CDR3 DNA follows: TGTGCCAGCAGCCACGGACAGGTGGGCGAGCAGTACTTC. Encoded protein: CASSHGQVGEQYF.